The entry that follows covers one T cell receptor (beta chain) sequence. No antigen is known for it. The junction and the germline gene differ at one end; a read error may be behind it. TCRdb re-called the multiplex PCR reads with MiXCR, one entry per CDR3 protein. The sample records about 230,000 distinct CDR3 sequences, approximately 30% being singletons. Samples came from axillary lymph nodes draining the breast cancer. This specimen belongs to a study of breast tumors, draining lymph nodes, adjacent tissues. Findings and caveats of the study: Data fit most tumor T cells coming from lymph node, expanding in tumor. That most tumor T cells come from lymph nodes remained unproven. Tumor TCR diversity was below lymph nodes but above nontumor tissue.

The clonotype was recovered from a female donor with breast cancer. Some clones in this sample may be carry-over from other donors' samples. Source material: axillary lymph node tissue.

CDR3 in amino acids: CAASSRTGGRQPQHF. The CDR3 coding sequence is TGTGCCGCCAGCAGCCGGACAGGGGGTAGGCAGCCCCAGCATTTT. The rearrangement links TRBV15 to TRBJ1-5; the match to TRBD1 covers 10 bases. The CDR3 sequence is 15 residues long. CDR1 and CDR2 (germline): LNHNV, YYDKDF (reference sequence).